This is a list of T cell receptor beta chains from one sample in a study of naive and memory T cell subsets. TCRdb re-analysed the 5' RACE reads in MiXCR, keeping a single row per CDR3 protein. Among 50,000 or so distinct CDR3 sequences listed, under 8.5% were seen once. The source of these receptors is a male donor in good health. Both conserved end residues are part of each CDR3. The order of the fields is clone size, J gene, D gene, V gene, CDR3 DNA, CDR3 protein. The D gene is left open where the match is weak. Size tells how often a clone was seen, or its class if it is expanded.

clone_size: many; j_call: TRBJ2-5; d_call: TRBD2; v_call: TRBV28; cdr3_nt: TGTGCCAGCAGGATCCTAGCGGGGGTTGAGACCCAGTACTTC; cdr3_aa: CASRILAGVETQYF
clone_size: few; j_call: TRBJ2-7; d_call: NA; v_call: TRBV29-1; cdr3_nt: TGCAGCGTTGAAGAGAGCGCCTACGAGCAGTACTTC; cdr3_aa: CSVEESAYEQYF
clone_size: many; j_call: TRBJ2-7; d_call: NA; v_call: TRBV4-1; cdr3_nt: TGCGCCAGCAGCCAGGGTATTTCGGTGGAGCAGTACTTC; cdr3_aa: CASSQGISVEQYF
clone_size: few; j_call: TRBJ2-2; d_call: TRBD1; v_call: TRBV3-1; cdr3_nt: TGTGCCAGCAGCTCCGGGACAGGGAACACCGGGGAGCTGTTTTTT; cdr3_aa: CASSSGTGNTGELFF
clone_size: medium-sized; j_call: TRBJ2-1; d_call: TRBD2; v_call: TRBV11-2; cdr3_nt: TGTGCCAGCAGCTTAGTGTCGGGGGGTGGCGATGAGCAGTTCTTC; cdr3_aa: CASSLVSGGGDEQFF
clone_size: many; j_call: TRBJ1-2; d_call: NA; v_call: TRBV3-1; cdr3_nt: TGTGCCAGCAGCCAAGTCGGAACCTATGGCTACACCTTC; cdr3_aa: CASSQVGTYGYTF
clone_size: many; j_call: TRBJ1-5; d_call: TRBD1; v_call: TRBV4-2; cdr3_nt: TGTGCCAGCAGCCCCCGGGACAGTTCGTCCAATCAGCCCCAGCATTTT; cdr3_aa: CASSPRDSSSNQPQHF
clone_size: few; j_call: TRBJ1-1; d_call: NA; v_call: TRBV29-1; cdr3_nt: TGCAGCGTTGAAGATTTTGGGTCCAGTTTCAGGCCTGAAGCTTTCTTT; cdr3_aa: CSVEDFGSSFRPEAFF
clone_size: few; j_call: TRBJ2-2; d_call: NA; v_call: TRBV6-5; cdr3_nt: TGTGCCAGCAGTTACAGGGGCCTTCCCCCGGGCACCGGGGAGCTGTTTTTT; cdr3_aa: CASSYRGLPPGTGELFF
clone_size: many; j_call: TRBJ1-1; d_call: NA; v_call: TRBV11-2; cdr3_nt: TGTGCCAGCAGCTTCGCGTACACTGAAGCTTTCTTT; cdr3_aa: CASSFAYTEAFF
clone_size: few; j_call: TRBJ2-5; d_call: NA; v_call: TRBV10-3; cdr3_nt: TGTGCCATCAGCAGTATTCAAGAGACCCAGTACTTC; cdr3_aa: CAISSIQETQYF
clone_size: many; j_call: TRBJ2-2; d_call: NA; v_call: TRBV10-2; cdr3_nt: TGCGCCAGCAGTGAGGAAAAGCTCTGGACCGGGGAGCTGTTTTTT; cdr3_aa: CASSEEKLWTGELFF
clone_size: many; j_call: TRBJ2-2; d_call: NA; v_call: TRBV5-6; cdr3_nt: TGTGCCAGCAGTTCCGGTGGGTCCGGGGAGCTGTTTTTT; cdr3_aa: CASSSGGSGELFF
clone_size: many; j_call: TRBJ1-4; d_call: NA; v_call: TRBV27; cdr3_nt: TGTGCCAGCAGTTTATATAGGCCTGCAACTAATGAAAAACTGTTTTTT; cdr3_aa: CASSLYRPATNEKLFF